A single sample gave rise to the 17 T cell receptor beta chains below, sequenced in a study of T cell changes during pregnancy in multiple sclerosis (dated by TCRdb to the late 2010s). The protocol used for the library was the immunoSEQ multiplex PCR assay. What TCRdb holds here is the immuneACCESS table cut down to in-frame rearrangements. Part of the clones is not present; checked against another copy, under half of the missing clones reflect an unresolved V gene, and the others are unexplained. Counted in this sample were about 32,000 clones; about 92% of them appeared once. Less than 6% of the sample rests with the top ten. Sequences were derived from CD8+ T cells from peripheral blood mononuclear cells, sampled in the first trimester of pregnancy. Every receptor here comes from a female donor with multiple sclerosis, enrolled in a pregnancy study.

The genes are TRBV30 and TRBJ2-1; TRBD2 aligns across 9 bases. The length of the CDR3 is 14 residues. The J segment lost 0 bases and the V segment lost 4 bases, leaving 1 base of the junction unmatched. Germline lookup yields CDR1 GTSNPN and CDR2 SVGIG (reference sequence). The CDR3: CAWKTSGSYNEQFF. The CDR3 DNA sequence: TGTGCCTGGAAGACTAGCGGCTCCTACAATGAGCAGTTCTTC.

V usage is TRBV4-3 and J usage is TRBJ1-1; no clear D gene. In germline, CDR1 is LGHNA, CDR2 YSLEER. The length of the CDR3 is 13 residues. With 1 base removed from V and 11 bases from J, the gap between germline ends came to 14 bases. CDR3 protein: CASSQGGQLPAFF. The CDR3 coding sequence is TGCGCCAGCAGCCAAGGAGGCCAGCTCCCCGCTTTCTTT.

This clone has just a few counts. The chain carries TRBV29-1 and TRBJ1-2, with 8 bases that match TRBD1. The CDR3 spans 11 residues. Germline-derived CDR1 and CDR2 are SQVTM and ANQGSEA. Losses at the gene ends were 6 bases for V and 8 bases for J; bases not matched to a gene: 5. DNA for the CDR3: TGCAGCGTCCGACAGGGGATCGGCTACACCTTC. The encoded protein is CSVRQGIGYTF.

This clone has a single count. The CDR3 sequence is CASSSGTSGHLQETQYF. CDR3 nucleotide sequence: TGCGCCAGCAGCTCCGGGACTAGCGGGCACCTCCAAGAGACCCAGTACTTC. The chain recombines TRBV5-1 with TRBJ2-5, with TRBD2 matching over 12 bases. From germline, CDR1 is SGHRS and CDR2 YFSETQ. The CDR3 extends over 17 amino acids. V lost 3 bases to trimming and J lost 1 base; unmatched junction nucleotides: 7.

The rearrangement links TRBV27 to TRBJ2-7; no reliable D call. CDR3 length equals 14 residues. From germline, CDR1 is MNHEY and CDR2 SMNVEV (reference sequence). With 0 bases removed from V and 2 bases from J, the gap between germline ends came to 8 bases. In DNA, the CDR3 is TGTGCCAGCAGTTTATCGGAGAGACCCTACGAGCAGTACTTC. It translates to CASSLSERPYEQYF.

The chain carries TRBV6-1 and TRBJ2-7; D is unresolved. The CDR3 loop spans 14 amino acids. The germline V and J ends were trimmed by 1 base and 13 bases, with 20 bases remaining between them. Germline-derived CDR1 and CDR2 are MNHNS and SASEGT. The CDR3, as DNA: TGTGCCAGCAGTGAAGGGTTCGAGAGTTTCGGTCAATACTTC. This gives the protein CASSEGFESFGQYF.

The chain has TRBV7-9 and TRBJ2-7; D is possibly TRBD2 (6 bases). V was pared by 5 bases and J by 0 bases, with 11 bases between. The CDR3 loop spans 14 amino acids. CDR1 and CDR2 from the germline V gene are SEHNR and FQNEAQ (reference sequence). The CDR3 DNA reads as TGTGCCAGCAGCCCCGGGGGAACCTCCTACGAGCAGTACTTC. This codes for CASSPGGTSYEQYF. The full variable domain, completed using reference TRBV7-9 and TRBJ2-7, is DTGVSQNPRHKITKRGQNVTFRCDPISEHNRLYWYRQTLGQGPEFLTYFQNEAQLEKSRLLSDRFSAERPKGSFSTLEIQRTEQGDSAMYLCASSPGGTSYEQYFGPGTRLTVT.

This clone occurred once. This rearrangement joins TRBV7-9 to TRBJ2-5; 9 nucleotides line up with TRBD1. Germline lookup yields CDR1 SEHNR and CDR2 FQNEAQ (reference sequence). V dropped 4 bases and J dropped 5; count of bases not matched to a gene: 11. The CDR3 has 16 amino acids. In DNA, the CDR3 is TGTGCCAGCAGCTCCGTCTCGGGACAGGGTTTCGAGACCCAGTACTTC. Translating it yields CASSSVSGQGFETQYF.

The chain links TRBV10-3 to TRBJ2-2; 8 bases map to TRBD1. J lost 2 bases, V lost 10 bases, and 6 bases had no gene match. This CDR3 is 14 amino acids long. CDR1 ENHRY and CDR2 SYGVKD come from the germline V gene. The CDR3 loop is CATSPGGNTGELFF. CDR3 nucleotides: TGTGCCACCTCCCCAGGGGGCAACACCGGGGAGCTGTTTTTT.

The CDR3 loop is CASSRTRGSVFYEQYF. CDR3 bases: TGTGCCAGCAGTCGGACTAGAGGATCGGTCTTCTACGAGCAGTACTTC. The V and J genes are TRBV28 and TRBJ2-7; 7 bases map to TRBD2. The V gene end was trimmed by 5 bases and the J gene end by 3 bases; junction bases not matched to a gene: 13. Per the germline V gene, CDR1 is MDHEN and CDR2 is SYDVKM. The CDR3 has 16 residues.

The chain combines TRBV4-1 with TRBJ2-7; TRBD2 agrees at 8 bases. V shed 6 bases, J shed 3 bases, and the junction held 10 bases outside the gene matches. Germline V gene lookup returns CDR1 MGHRA and CDR2 YSYEKL. The CDR3 has 15 residues. The CDR3 reads CASRESPGTSYEQYF. For the CDR3, the DNA is TGCGCCAGCAGAGAGTCGCCGGGGACTAGCTACGAGCAGTACTTC.

This rearrangement joins TRBV5-1 to TRBJ2-1; D not certain. CDR1 is SGHRS, CDR2 YFSETQ, per germline. There are 12 residues in the CDR3. Trimming removed 4 bases from V and 3 bases from J, with 5 bases in between. This chain's CDR3 is CASSQYYNEQFF. CDR3 coding DNA: TGCGCCAGCAGCCAGTACTACAATGAGCAGTTCTTC.

V gene TRBV30 combines with J gene TRBJ1-1; the D is unclear. The CDR3 contains 13 residues. The germline V gene encodes CDR1 GTSNPN and CDR2 SVGIG (reference sequence). Trimming stripped 0 bases from V and 0 bases from J, with 5 bases between. The CDR3 is CAWSVAVNTEAFF. CDR3 in DNA: TGTGCCTGGAGTGTAGCCGTGAACACTGAAGCTTTCTTT. The full variable domain, in which reference TRBV30 and TRBJ1-1 provide the parts outside the CDR3, is SQTIHQWPATLVQPVGSPLSLECTVEGTSNPNLYWYRQAAGRGLQLLFYSVGIGQISSEVPQNLSASRPQDRQFILSSKKLLLSDSGFYLCAWSVAVNTEAFFGQGTRLTVV.

The genes are TRBV4-1 and TRBJ1-4; D gene ambiguous. The V and J ends lost 1 base and 8 bases respectively, with 14 bases between them. The CDR3 is 15 residues long. Looked up from germline, CDR1 is MGHRA and CDR2 is YSYEKL. CDR3 in DNA: TGCGCCAGCAGCCAAGCTGGGTTGGAGATAGAAAAACTGTTTTTT. Protein product: CASSQAGLEIEKLFF.

This chain connects TRBV7-9 to TRBJ2-5, with D possibly matching TRBD1 (5 bases). There are 11 residues in the CDR3. V gave up 0 bases and J gave up 9 bases, with 5 bases separating them. Per germline, CDR1 SEHNR and CDR2 FQNEAQ (reference sequence). CDR3 bases: TGTGCCAGCAGCTTAGCGGGGCCCCAGTACTTC. Its protein product is CASSLAGPQYF.

The rearrangement uses TRBV25-1 and TRBJ1-1; D uncertain. V was clipped by 7 bases and J by 1 base, with 7 bases between them. CDR1 is MGHDK and CDR2 is SYGVNS in the germline V gene. The CDR3 runs to 12 residues. The CDR3 DNA follows: TGTGCCAGCAATCCCGGGAACACTGAAGCTTTCTTT. This codes for CASNPGNTEAFF.

The chain uses TRBV7-2 and TRBJ2-5, with a tentative D call TRBD2 (7 bases). The CDR3 covers 18 residues. Germline V gene data show CDR1 as SGHTA and CDR2 as FQGNSA. V was clipped by 1 base and J by 5 bases, with 23 bases between them. The CDR3 nucleotides are TGTGCCAGCAGCTTAGTAAGGGGGGCTCGGCGGGAGAGTGAGACCCAGTACTTC. This translates into CASSLVRGARRESETQYF.